This T cell receptor beta chain originates from a study of CD8+ T cells in alopecia areata. As for the study in general: Among treated patients, oral tofacitinib was administered at 5 to 10 mg twice daily.

The investigators collected lesional scalp punch biopsies and peripheral blood from alopecia areata patients. Separation by sorting yielded CD4+ and CD8+ T cells from PBMCs. Study results and caveats: Normal scalp showed lower clonality than lesional scalp, especially alopecia totalis/universalis.

RNA extraction and reverse transcription yielded cDNA as sequencing template. Repertoires were generated with immunoSEQ multiplex PCR, while TCRdb's copy carries only in-frame clones and drops some. Of about 150,000 clones listed, roughly 44% were seen once; the top ten hold 6.5% to 7.5%. Germline trimming cut 5 bases from V and 3 bases from J; bases unmatched to any gene: 10. Looked up from germline, CDR1 is SGHTA and CDR2 is FQGNSA. This CDR3 is built from 16 residues. About this clone itself: The antigen remains undetermined.

The sequenced material came from CD4+ T cells sorted from blood. The genes are TRBV7-2 and TRBJ2-7; TRBD1 matches 10 bases. The TCR comes from a human donor with alopecia areata. The CDR3 nucleotides are TGTGCCAGCAGCGGAGACAGGGGGCCCACAGACTACGAGCAGTACTTC. It translates to CASSGDRGPTDYEQYF.